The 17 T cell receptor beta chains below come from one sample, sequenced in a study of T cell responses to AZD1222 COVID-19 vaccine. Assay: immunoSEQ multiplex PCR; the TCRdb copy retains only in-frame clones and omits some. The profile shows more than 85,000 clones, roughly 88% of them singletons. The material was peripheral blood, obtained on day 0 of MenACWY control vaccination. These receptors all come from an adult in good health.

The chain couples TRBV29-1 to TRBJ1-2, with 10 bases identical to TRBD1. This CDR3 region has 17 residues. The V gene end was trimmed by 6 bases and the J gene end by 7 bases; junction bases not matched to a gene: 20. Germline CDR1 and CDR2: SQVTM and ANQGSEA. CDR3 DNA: TGCAGCGTCGATCCGGGACAGGGGCCCCCCGGCTACCTTGGCTACACCTTC. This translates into CSVDPGQGPPGYLGYTF.

The CDR3 protein is CASSDDVVGYTF. Here the CDR3 DNA reads TGTGCCAGCAGTGACGACGTCGTGGGCTACACCTTC. The chain employs TRBV6-1 and TRBJ1-2, with no clear D. Trimming removed 3 bases at V and 8 bases at J, with 10 bases between. Per germline, CDR1 MNHNS and CDR2 SASEGT. The CDR3 runs 12 residues.

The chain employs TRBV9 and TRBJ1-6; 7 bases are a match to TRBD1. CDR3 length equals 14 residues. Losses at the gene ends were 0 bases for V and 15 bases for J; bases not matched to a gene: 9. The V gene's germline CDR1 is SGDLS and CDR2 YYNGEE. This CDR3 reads CASSVEGGGGSLHF. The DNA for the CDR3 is TGTGCCAGCAGCGTAGAGGGTGGAGGGGGCAGCCTCCACTTT.

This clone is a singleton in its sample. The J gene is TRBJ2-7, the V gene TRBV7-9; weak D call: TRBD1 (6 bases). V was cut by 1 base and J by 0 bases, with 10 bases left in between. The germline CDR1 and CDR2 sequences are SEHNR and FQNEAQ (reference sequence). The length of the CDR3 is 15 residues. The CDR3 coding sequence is TGTGCCAGCAGCTTAGGGCCAGGGGACTCCTACGAGCAGTACTTC. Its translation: CASSLGPGDSYEQYF.

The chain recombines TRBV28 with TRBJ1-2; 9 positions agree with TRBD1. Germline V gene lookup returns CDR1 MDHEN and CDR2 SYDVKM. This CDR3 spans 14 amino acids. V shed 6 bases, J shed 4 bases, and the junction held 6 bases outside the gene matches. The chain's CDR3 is CASRYRDRVYGYTF. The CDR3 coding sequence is TGTGCCAGCAGGTACCGGGACAGGGTCTATGGCTACACCTTC.

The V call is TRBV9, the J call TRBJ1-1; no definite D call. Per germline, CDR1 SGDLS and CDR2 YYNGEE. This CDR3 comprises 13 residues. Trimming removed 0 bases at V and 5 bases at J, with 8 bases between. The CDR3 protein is CASSVAFGTEAFF. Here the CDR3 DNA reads TGTGCCAGCAGCGTAGCTTTTGGGACTGAAGCTTTCTTT.

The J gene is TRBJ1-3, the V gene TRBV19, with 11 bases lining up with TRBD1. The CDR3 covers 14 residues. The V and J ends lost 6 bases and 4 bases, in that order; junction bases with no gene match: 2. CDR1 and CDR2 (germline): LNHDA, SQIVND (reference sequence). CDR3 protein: CASRDRGHGNTIYF. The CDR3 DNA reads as TGTGCCAGTAGGGACAGGGGGCACGGAAACACCATATATTTT.

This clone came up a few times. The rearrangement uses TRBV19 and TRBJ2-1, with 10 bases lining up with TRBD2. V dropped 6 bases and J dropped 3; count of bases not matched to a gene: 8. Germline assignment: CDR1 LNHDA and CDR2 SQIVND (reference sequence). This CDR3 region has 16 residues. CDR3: CASRARSGGGYNEQFF. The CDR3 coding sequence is TGTGCCAGTAGGGCTCGAAGCGGGGGGGGCTACAATGAGCAGTTCTTC.

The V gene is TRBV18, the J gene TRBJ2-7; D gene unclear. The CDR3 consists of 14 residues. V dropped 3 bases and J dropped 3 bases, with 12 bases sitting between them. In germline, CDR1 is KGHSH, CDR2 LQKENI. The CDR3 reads CASSPQLVGYEQYF. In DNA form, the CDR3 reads TGTGCCAGCTCACCTCAACTCGTCGGCTACGAGCAGTACTTC.

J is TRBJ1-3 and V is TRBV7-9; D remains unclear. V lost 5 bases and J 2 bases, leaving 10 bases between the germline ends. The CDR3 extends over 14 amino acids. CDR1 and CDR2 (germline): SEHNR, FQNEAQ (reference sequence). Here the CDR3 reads CASSGSPAGNTIYF. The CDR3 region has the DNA TGTGCCAGCAGCGGTTCACCAGCTGGAAACACCATATATTTT.

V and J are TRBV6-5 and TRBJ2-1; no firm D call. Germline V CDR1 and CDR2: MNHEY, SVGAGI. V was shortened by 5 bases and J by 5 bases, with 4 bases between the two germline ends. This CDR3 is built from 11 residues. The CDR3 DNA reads TGTGCCAGCAGTCGTGACAATGAGCAGTTCTTC. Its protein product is CASSRDNEQFF.

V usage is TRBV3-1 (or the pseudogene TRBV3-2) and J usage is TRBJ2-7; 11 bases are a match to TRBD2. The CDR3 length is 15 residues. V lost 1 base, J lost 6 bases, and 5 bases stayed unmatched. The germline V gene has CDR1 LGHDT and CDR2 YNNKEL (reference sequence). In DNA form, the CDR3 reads TGTGCCAGCAGCCAAGTCAGTAGCGGGAGGGTCGAGCAGTACTTC. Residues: CASSQVSSGRVEQYF.

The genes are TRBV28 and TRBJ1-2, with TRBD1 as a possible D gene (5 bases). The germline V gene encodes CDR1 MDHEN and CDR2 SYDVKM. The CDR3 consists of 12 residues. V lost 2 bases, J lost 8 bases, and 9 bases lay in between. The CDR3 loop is CASSLAGRGYTF. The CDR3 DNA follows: TGTGCCAGCAGTTTAGCAGGGCGCGGCTACACCTTC.

CDR3 sequence reads: CATSRDGAGAGANVLTF. In DNA, the CDR3 is TGTGCCACCAGCAGAGACGGGGCAGGGGCTGGGGCCAACGTCCTGACTTTC. The chain joins TRBV15 to TRBJ2-6; maybe TRBD1 (6 bases). The germline V gene has CDR1 LNHNV and CDR2 YYDKDF (reference sequence). Trimming took 0 bases from V and 2 from J, leaving 11 bases between them. The CDR3 length is 17 residues. Variable domain in full (rest from reference TRBV15 and TRBJ2-6): DAMVIQNPRYQVTQFGKPVTLSCSQTLNHNVMYWYQQKSSQAPKLLFHYYDKDFNNEADTPDNFQSRRPNTSFCFLDIRSPGLGDTAMYLCATSRDGAGAGANVLTFGAGSRLTVL.

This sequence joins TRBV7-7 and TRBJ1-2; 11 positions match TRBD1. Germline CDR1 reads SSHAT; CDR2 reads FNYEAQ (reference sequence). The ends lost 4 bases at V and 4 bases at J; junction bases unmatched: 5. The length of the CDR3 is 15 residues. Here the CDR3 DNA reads TGTGCCAGCAGCTCCGGGACAGGGGGGTGCTATGGCTACACCTTC. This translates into CASSSGTGGCYGYTF. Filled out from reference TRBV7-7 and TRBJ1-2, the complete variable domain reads GAGVSQSPRYKVTKRGQDVTLRCDPISSHATLYWYQQALGQGPEFLTYFNYEAQPDKSGLPSDRFSAERPEGSISTLTIQRTEQRDSAMYRCASSSGTGGCYGYTFGSGTRLTVV.

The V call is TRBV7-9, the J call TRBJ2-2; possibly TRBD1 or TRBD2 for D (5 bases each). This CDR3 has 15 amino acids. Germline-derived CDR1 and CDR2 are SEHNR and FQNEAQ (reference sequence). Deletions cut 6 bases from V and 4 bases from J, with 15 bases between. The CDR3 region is CASRRAGSSTGELFF. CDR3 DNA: TGTGCCAGCAGGCGGGCAGGGTCAAGCACCGGGGAGCTGTTTTTT.

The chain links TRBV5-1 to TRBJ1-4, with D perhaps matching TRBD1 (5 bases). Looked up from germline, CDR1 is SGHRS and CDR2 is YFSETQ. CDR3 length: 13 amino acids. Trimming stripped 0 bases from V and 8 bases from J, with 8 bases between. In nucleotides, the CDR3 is TGCGCCAGCAGCTTGGACAGGATCGAAAAACTGTTTTTT. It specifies CASSLDRIEKLFF.